Each of the 31 T cell receptor beta chains below was sequenced from the same sample in a study of T cell responses to AZD1222 COVID-19 vaccine. Clones were sequenced by immunoSEQ multiplex PCR, and TCRdb holds only the in-frame ones, with some missing. The table lists approximately 130,000 clones, roughly 93% of them singletons, with about 3.1% in the top ten. Source: peripheral blood, taken on day 0 of AZD1222 vaccination. Receptors originate from an adult in good health.

V and J are TRBV7-3 and TRBJ2-7, with TRBD2 identical over 12 bases. The CDR3 covers 17 residues. V dropped 0 bases and J dropped 5; count of bases not matched to a gene: 8. Germline V gene lookup returns CDR1 SGHTA and CDR2 FQGTGA. The CDR3, as DNA: TGTGCCAGCAGCTTAACGGGGCGGACTAGCGGGACCCACGAGCAGTACTTC. Its protein product is CASSLTGRTSGTHEQYF.

This chain connects TRBV2 to TRBJ1-1; the D is unclear. V dropped 6 bases and J dropped 4 bases, with 9 bases sitting between them. The CDR3 has 12 residues. Germline CDR1 reads SNHLY; CDR2 reads FYNNEI. CDR3 nucleotides: TGTGCCAGCAGCCGGATCAGCACTGAAGCTTTCTTT. Translating gives CASSRISTEAFF.

In its sample, this clone was seen once. The chain recombines TRBV6-6 with TRBJ2-7; D not resolved. The germline V and J ends were trimmed by 5 bases and 0 bases, with 14 bases remaining between them. CDR1 and CDR2 from the germline V gene are MNHNY and SVGAGI (reference sequence). This CDR3 is built from 15 residues. CDR3 amino acids: CASSPRQTSSYEQYF. For the CDR3, the DNA is TGTGCCAGCAGTCCAAGACAAACGAGCTCCTACGAGCAGTACTTC.

V usage is TRBV5-4 and J usage is TRBJ2-3; D call uncertain. Germline V gene sequence: CDR1 SGHNT, CDR2 YYREEE (reference sequence). With 3 bases removed from V and 2 bases from J, the gap between germline ends came to 4 bases. The CDR3 has 12 residues. This CDR3 reads CASSSFTDTQYF. CDR3 DNA: TGTGCCAGCAGCTCCTTCACAGATACGCAGTATTTT.

This clone was seen only once. An end of the junction does not agree with germline; a read error may underlie this. V usage is TRBV6-5 and J usage is TRBJ2-7; 7 positions agree with TRBD1. Germline V gene sequence: CDR1 MNHEY, CDR2 SVGAGI. CDR3 length: 12 amino acids. In DNA, the CDR3 is TGTGCCAGCAGTTCCGGACAGGTCTCCGAAATCTTC. Protein product: CASSSGQVSEIF.

The chain combines TRBV7-9 with TRBJ1-6; D unclear. CDR3 length: 18 amino acids. Trimming removed 0 bases at V and 0 bases at J, with 12 bases between. From germline, CDR1 is SEHNR and CDR2 FQNEAQ (reference sequence). CDR3 protein: CASSLAGRGSSYNSPLHF. The CDR3 nucleotides are TGTGCCAGCAGCTTAGCGGGCCGGGGAAGCTCCTATAATTCACCCCTCCACTTT.

The genes are TRBV6-5 and TRBJ2-7; 8 nucleotides align to TRBD1. The CDR3 is made up of 14 amino acids. V shed 2 bases and J 4 bases; nucleotides not matched to a gene: 4. Germline values: CDR1 MNHEY, CDR2 SVGAGI. The CDR3 loop is CASSYVQGEYEQYF. The DNA for the CDR3 is TGTGCCAGCAGTTACGTACAGGGGGAATACGAGCAGTACTTC.

The J gene is TRBJ2-7, the V gene TRBV24-1; no definite D call. This CDR3 is 14 amino acids long. The germline gives CDR1 KGHDR, CDR2 SFDVKD. V was pared by 3 bases and J by 3 bases, with 11 bases between. DNA of the CDR3: TGTGCCACCAGTGATCCCAACAAAGTCTACGAGCAGTACTTC. Translation gives CATSDPNKVYEQYF.

The V gene is TRBV5-1, the J gene TRBJ1-3; D is perhaps TRBD1 (5 bases). Trimming stripped 4 bases from V and 4 bases from J, with 12 bases between. The CDR3 spans 14 residues. The germline CDR1 and CDR2 sequences are SGHRS and YFSETQ. The CDR3 sequence: CASSQGTEGNTIYF. CDR3 DNA: TGCGCCAGCAGCCAAGGGACGGAAGGAAACACCATATATTTT.

V gene TRBV28 combines with J gene TRBJ2-2, with D perhaps matching TRBD2 (6 bases). The germline V gene has CDR1 MDHEN and CDR2 SYDVKM. The CDR3 loop spans 14 amino acids. Trimming pared 5 bases from V and 6 bases from J, leaving 13 bases between. CDR3 DNA sequence: TGTGCCAGCAGTCTCGCCGGAGGGTCCGGGGAGCTGTTTTTT. It translates to CASSLAGGSGELFF.

The V and J genes are TRBV19 and TRBJ1-5; D call uncertain. V shed 2 bases and J shed 0 bases, with 5 bases lying between them. Germline V lookup: CDR1 LNHDA, CDR2 SQIVND (reference sequence). This CDR3 spans 14 amino acids. This CDR3 is CASSIQYSNQPQHF. The CDR3 DNA is TGTGCCAGTAGTATACAGTATAGCAATCAGCCCCAGCATTTT.

J is TRBJ2-7 and V is TRBV15, with 10 bases lining up with TRBD1. CDR3 length: 14 amino acids. V lost 4 bases, J lost 5 bases, and 5 bases stayed unmatched. In germline, CDR1 is LNHNV, CDR2 YYDKDF (reference sequence). The CDR3 region has the DNA TGTGCCACCAGCAACCGACAGGGGGCCGACGAGCAGTACTTC. Its protein is CATSNRQGADEQYF.

A remark on this clone: The same CDR3 can be traced to other DNA sequences in this sample. The rearrangement links TRBV6-1 to TRBJ1-5; D ambiguous. The CDR3 loop spans 12 amino acids. V shed 1 base and J shed 2 bases, with 0 bases lying between them. Germline V gene data show CDR1 as MNHNS and CDR2 as SASEGT. The CDR3 coding sequence is TGTGCCAGCAGTGAAGGCAATCAGCCCCAGCATTTT. As protein: CASSEGNQPQHF.

The V and J genes are TRBV29-1 and TRBJ2-6; no definite D call. CDR1 and CDR2 from the germline V gene are SQVTM and ANQGSEA. This CDR3 region has 14 residues. The germline V and J ends were trimmed by 0 bases and 6 bases, with 9 bases remaining between them. The CDR3 sequence: CSVEDATEANVLTF. As DNA, the CDR3 is TGCAGCGTTGAAGACGCCACAGAGGCCAACGTCCTGACTTTC.

In its sample, this clone was seen once. V and J are TRBV5-4 and TRBJ1-1; 8 nucleotides match TRBD1. V was pared by 0 bases and J by 7 bases, with 2 bases of the junction left unmatched. Germline CDR1 SGHNT, CDR2 YYREEE (reference sequence). The CDR3 loop spans 13 amino acids. The CDR3 DNA reads TGTGCCAGCAGCTTGGCAGGGGGCAGTGAAGCTTTCTTT. Its protein is CASSLAGGSEAFF.

The chain couples TRBV5-5 to TRBJ1-5; no clear D. Germline CDR1 reads SGHKS; CDR2 reads YYEKEE (reference sequence). This CDR3 has 16 amino acids. V dropped 4 bases and J dropped 1 base, with 15 bases sitting between them. The CDR3 spells CASSPAGFRSNQPQHF. The CDR3 DNA reads as TGTGCCAGCAGCCCCGCCGGGTTTCGGAGCAATCAGCCCCAGCATTTT.

The chain uses TRBV28 and TRBJ2-1, with TRBD2 matching 10 bases. CDR1 and CDR2 (germline): MDHEN, SYDVKM. The J segment lost 1 base and the V segment lost 7 bases, leaving 4 bases of the junction unmatched. There are 15 residues in the CDR3. The CDR3 here is CASKTSGVSYNEQFF. Written as DNA, the CDR3 is TGTGCCAGCAAAACTAGCGGGGTTTCCTACAATGAGCAGTTCTTC.

This rearrangement joins TRBV10-3 to TRBJ1-1; D ambiguous. Germline V CDR1 and CDR2: ENHRY, SYGVKD. The CDR3 covers 13 residues. Trimming removed 4 bases from V and 1 base from J, with 7 bases in between. The CDR3: CAISVAANTEAFF. CDR3 coding DNA: TGTGCCATCAGTGTGGCAGCGAACACTGAAGCTTTCTTT.

CDR3 in DNA: TGTGCCAGTAGTATAGACAGAACAGATACGCAGTATTTT. It yields the protein CASSIDRTDTQYF. The genes are TRBV19 and TRBJ2-3, with D uncertain. Trimming removed 0 bases from V and 3 bases from J, with 4 bases in between. Germline lookup yields CDR1 LNHDA and CDR2 SQIVND (reference sequence). The CDR3 has 13 residues.

This clone was seen a few times. This sample includes further DNA sequences coding for the same CDR3. The chain joins TRBV20-1 to TRBJ1-2, with D maybe TRBD1 (5 bases). V lost 6 bases and J 4 bases, leaving 9 bases between the germline ends. The CDR3 contains 11 residues. CDR1 is DFQATT and CDR2 is SNEGSKA in the germline V gene (reference sequence). The CDR3 is CSATGGYGYTF. The CDR3 nucleotides read TGCAGTGCGACCGGGGGCTATGGCTACACCTTC.

This chain links TRBV6-6 with TRBJ1-1, with D unclear. Trimming left V 0 bases short and J 2 bases short, with 10 bases between. This CDR3 has 15 residues. Germline CDR1 is MNHNY and CDR2 is SVGAGI (reference sequence). The CDR3, as DNA: TGTGCCAGCAGTTACTCGATAAAACTTAACACTGAAGCTTTCTTT. It codes for CASSYSIKLNTEAFF.

The V gene is TRBV16, the J gene TRBJ1-5; tentatively, D is TRBD1 (5 bases). The CDR3 is 13 residues long. The V end lost 0 bases, the J end lost 5 bases, and 5 bases lay between the germline ends. The germline V gene has CDR1 KGHSY and CDR2 FQNENV. CDR3 coding DNA: TGTGCCAGCAGCCAATCAGGGGATCAGCCCCAGCATTTT. Protein: CASSQSGDQPQHF.

The chain uses TRBV4-2 and TRBJ2-3, with 11 bases lining up with TRBD2. The V segment lost 6 bases and the J segment 6 bases; nucleotides outside the gene matches: 8. The CDR3 is 15 residues long. The germline gives CDR1 LGHNA, CDR2 YNFKEQ. The CDR3 sequence: CASRKLAGEVDTQYF. The CDR3 DNA reads TGTGCCAGCAGGAAACTAGCGGGAGAGGTGGATACGCAGTATTTT.

The CDR3 is CASSLAGVEVTEAFF. The CDR3 DNA reads TGCGCCAGCAGCTTGGCTGGAGTCGAAGTCACTGAAGCTTTCTTT. This chain links TRBV5-1 with TRBJ1-1; D is ambiguous. The CDR3 has 15 residues. Germline-derived CDR1 and CDR2 are SGHRS and YFSETQ. V was clipped by 0 bases and J by 4 bases, with 13 bases between them.

V is TRBV28 and J is TRBJ2-7; a possible D gene is TRBD1 (6 bases). This CDR3 region has 16 residues. Trimming left V 1 base short and J 4 bases short, with 17 bases between. Germline V gene sequence: CDR1 MDHEN, CDR2 SYDVKM. The CDR3 nucleotides are TGTGCCAGCAGTTTATTCGGGGCCACCGGGACATACGAGCAGTACTTC. Translation gives CASSLFGATGTYEQYF.

The chain is built from TRBV18 and TRBJ1-3; 7 bases fit TRBD1. The CDR3 is 13 amino acids. After removal of 3 bases from V and 7 bases from J, the junction contained 3 bases not matched to a gene. Germline values: CDR1 KGHSH, CDR2 LQKENI. DNA of the CDR3: TGTGCCAGCTCACCTGACAGGGCGAACACCATATATTTT. Translating gives CASSPDRANTIYF.

The chain employs TRBV19 and TRBJ1-5; TRBD1 matches 7 bases. Germline V gene lookup returns CDR1 LNHDA and CDR2 SQIVND (reference sequence). CDR3 length: 16 amino acids. V gave up 4 bases and J gave up 0 bases; unmatched junction bases: 6. CDR3 amino acids: CASSRQGQLSNQPQHF. The DNA of the CDR3 is TGTGCCAGTAGTAGACAGGGACAGCTTAGCAATCAGCCCCAGCATTTT.

This sequence joins TRBV30 and TRBJ1-1; D not resolved. This CDR3 spans 11 amino acids. Trimming stripped 1 base from V and 4 bases from J, with 4 bases between. Germline values: CDR1 GTSNPN, CDR2 SVGIG (reference sequence). CDR3 sequence (DNA): TGTGCCTGGAGTGCAATCACTGAAGCTTTCTTT. Encoded protein: CAWSAITEAFF.

The sample holds one count of this clone. V usage is TRBV10-3 and J usage is TRBJ1-5; a possible D gene is TRBD1 (5 bases). The CDR3 covers 15 residues. Per the germline V gene, CDR1 is ENHRY and CDR2 is SYGVKD. Trimming left V 3 bases short and J 2 bases short, with 11 bases between. The DNA of the CDR3 is TGTGCCATCAGTGATCCCAGGGAGGGCAATCAGCCCCAGCATTTT. This translates into CAISDPREGNQPQHF.

The chain carries TRBV19 and TRBJ1-2, with a weak D call TRBD1 (5 bases). The CDR3 contains 15 residues. Germline values: CDR1 LNHDA, CDR2 SQIVND (reference sequence). V was cut by 4 bases and J by 4 bases, with 16 bases left in between. The CDR3 reads CASSTAGTDFYGYTF. In DNA form, the CDR3 reads TGTGCCAGTAGTACCGCCGGGACGGACTTCTATGGCTACACCTTC.

The chain combines TRBV3-1 (or the pseudogene TRBV3-2) with TRBJ2-7; 9 bases line up with TRBD1. Losses at the gene ends were 1 base for V and 4 bases for J; bases not matched to a gene: 8. The V gene's germline CDR1 is LGHDT and CDR2 YNNKEL (reference sequence). The CDR3 loop spans 16 amino acids. CDR3 region: CASSQGIGTGTYEQYF. CDR3 nucleotide sequence: TGTGCCAGCAGCCAAGGGATTGGGACAGGGACTTACGAGCAGTACTTC.